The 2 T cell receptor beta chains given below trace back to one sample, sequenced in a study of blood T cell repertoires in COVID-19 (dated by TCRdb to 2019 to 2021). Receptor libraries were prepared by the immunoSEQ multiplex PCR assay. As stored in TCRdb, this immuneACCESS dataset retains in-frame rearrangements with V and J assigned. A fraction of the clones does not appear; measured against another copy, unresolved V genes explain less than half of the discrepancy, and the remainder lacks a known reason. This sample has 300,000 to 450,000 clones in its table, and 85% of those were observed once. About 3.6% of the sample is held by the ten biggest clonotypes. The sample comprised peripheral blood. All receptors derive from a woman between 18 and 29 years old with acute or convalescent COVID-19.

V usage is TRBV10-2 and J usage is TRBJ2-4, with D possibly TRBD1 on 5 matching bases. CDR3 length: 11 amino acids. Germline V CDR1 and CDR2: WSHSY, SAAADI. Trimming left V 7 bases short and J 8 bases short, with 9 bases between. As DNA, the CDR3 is TGCGCCAGCACCGACAGTGACATTCAGTACTTC. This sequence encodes CASTDSDIQYF.

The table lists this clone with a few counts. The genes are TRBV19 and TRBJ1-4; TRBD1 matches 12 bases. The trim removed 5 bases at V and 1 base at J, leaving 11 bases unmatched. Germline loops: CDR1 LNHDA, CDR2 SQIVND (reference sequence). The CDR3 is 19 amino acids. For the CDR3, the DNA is TGTGCCAGTAGTGTACCATGGGGACAGGGGGCTGGAACTAATGAAAAACTGTTTTTT. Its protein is CASSVPWGQGAGTNEKLFF. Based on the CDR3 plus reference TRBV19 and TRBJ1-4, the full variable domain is DGGITQSPKYLFRKEGQNVTLSCEQNLNHDAMYWYRQDPGQGLRLIYYSQIVNDFQKGDIAEGYSVSREKKESFPLTVTSAQKNPTAFYLCASSVPWGQGAGTNEKLFFGSGTQLSVL.